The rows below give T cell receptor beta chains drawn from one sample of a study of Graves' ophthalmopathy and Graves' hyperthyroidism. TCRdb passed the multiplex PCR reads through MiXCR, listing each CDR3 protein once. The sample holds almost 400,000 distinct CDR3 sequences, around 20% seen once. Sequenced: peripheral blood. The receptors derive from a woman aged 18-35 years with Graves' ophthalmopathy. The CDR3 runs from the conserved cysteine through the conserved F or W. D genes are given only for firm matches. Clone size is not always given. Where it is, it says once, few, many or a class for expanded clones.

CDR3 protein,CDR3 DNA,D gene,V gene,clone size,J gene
CASSQRGGRSAGQYF,TGTGCCAGCAGCCAGAGGGGCGGGAGGAGCGCTGGGCAGTACTTC,TRBD2,TRBV3-1,many,TRBJ2-7
CASSLRSRGAQETQYF,TGTGCCAGCAGCTTAAGGTCCCGTGGAGCCCAAGAGACCCAGTACTTC,.,TRBV7-3,many,TRBJ2-5
CASSQAGAPQETQYF,TGCGCCAGCAGCCAAGCGGGGGCCCCCCAAGAGACCCAGTACTTC,.,TRBV4-3,.,TRBJ2-5
CASSGTGVTGELFF,TGTGCCAGTTCCGGGACAGGGGTCACCGGGGAGCTGTTTTTT,TRBD1,TRBV2,many,TRBJ2-2
CASSYALTGRNQPQHF,TGTGCCAGCAGTTACGCCTTGACAGGGCGGAATCAGCCCCAGCATTTT,TRBD1,TRBV6-2/TRBV6-3,.,TRBJ1-5
CASSKHKGGSYEQYF,TGTGCCAGCAGTAAACACAAGGGGGGTTCCTACGAGCAGTACTTC,.,TRBV6-1,many,TRBJ2-7
CASRHRDSQAGSNTEAFF,TGTGCCAGCCGCCATCGGGATTCACAGGCAGGCTCGAACACTGAAGCTTTCTTT,.,TRBV27,many,TRBJ1-1
CAWEVSGTGAFF,TGTGCCTGGGAGGTTAGTGGGACAGGGGCTTTCTTT,TRBD1,TRBV30,.,TRBJ1-1
CASSTSGPEQYF,TGTGCCAGTAGTACCTCGGGTCCAGAGCAGTACTTC,.,TRBV19,many,TRBJ2-7
CASSPPPHGAGTYEQYF,TGTGCCAGCAGCCCCCCCCCGCATGGCGCGGGAACCTACGAGCAGTACTTC,.,TRBV6-4,many,TRBJ2-7
CASSPGHRRNMNTEAFF,TGTGCCAGCAGCCCGGGACACCGACGAAATATGAACACTGAAGCTTTCTTT,.,TRBV12-3/TRBV12-4,.,TRBJ1-1
CASRGLGANVLTF,TGTGCCAGCAGGGGACTTGGGGCCAACGTCCTGACTTTC,.,TRBV6-1,many,TRBJ2-6
CASSPVRSIGTGAFF,TGTGCCAGCAGCCCTGTCCGGTCAATTGGGACAGGGGCTTTCTTT,TRBD1,TRBV12-3/TRBV12-4,many,TRBJ1-1
CASSLTGNTQETQYF,TGTGCCAGCAGTTTGACAGGGAACACCCAAGAGACCCAGTACTTC,TRBD1,TRBV12-3/TRBV12-4,many,TRBJ2-5
CASTHSAGGNQPQHF,TGTGCCAGCACCCATTCTGCAGGGGGCAATCAGCCCCAGCATTTT,.,TRBV28,many,TRBJ1-5
CASSPRGTLTEAFF,TGCGCCAGCAGCCCCCGAGGAACATTAACCGAAGCTTTCTTT,.,TRBV5-1,many,TRBJ1-1
CSASTGGDNSPLHF,TGCAGTGCTAGCACAGGGGGCGATAATTCACCCCTCCACTTT,TRBD1,TRBV20-1,many,TRBJ1-6
CATCFRPGQGAYEQYF,TGTGCCACTTGCTTCCGGCCGGGACAGGGGGCCTACGAGCAGTACTTC,TRBD1,TRBV28,many,TRBJ2-7
CATSAGAATGELFF,TGTGCCACCAGTGCAGGCGCGGCCACCGGGGAGCTGTTTTTT,.,TRBV24-1,many,TRBJ2-2
CASRPPGQGTEQYF,TGTGCCAGCAGACCACCGGGACAGGGGACCGAGCAGTACTTC,TRBD1,TRBV28,.,TRBJ2-7
CSAPARGPYYEQYF,TGCAGTGCCCCAGCAAGGGGGCCCTACTACGAGCAGTACTTC,TRBD1,TRBV20-1,many,TRBJ2-7
CASGVSGNTIYF,TGTGCCAGCGGGGTCTCTGGAAACACCATATATTTT,.,TRBV6-1,many,TRBJ1-3
CASSIKDRGYEQYF,TGTGCCAGTAGTATCAAAGACAGGGGCTACGAGCAGTACTTC,TRBD1,TRBV19,.,TRBJ2-7
CASSFQVLTGTGTSEQYF,TGTGCCAGCAGCTTCCAGGTGTTAACTGGGACAGGGACGAGCGAGCAGTACTTC,TRBD1,TRBV7-6,many,TRBJ2-7
CAWSQGINQPQHF,TGTGCCTGGAGCCAGGGTATCAATCAGCCCCAGCATTTT,.,TRBV30,many,TRBJ1-5
CASRDPGQGIGKETQYF,TGTGCCAGCAGAGATCCGGGACAGGGAATCGGAAAAGAGACCCAGTACTTC,TRBD1,TRBV6-1,many,TRBJ2-5
CASSLVRAPSRANYYEQYF,TGTGCCAGCAGCTTAGTTAGGGCCCCTTCTAGGGCTAATTACTACGAGCAGTACTTC,.,TRBV11-2,many,TRBJ2-7
CSARDAAAVPSYEQYF,TGCAGTGCTAGAGACGCGGCAGCGGTACCCTCCTACGAGCAGTACTTC,.,TRBV20-1,many,TRBJ2-7
CASSLSEGTGELFF,TGCGCCAGCAGCTTAAGCGAGGGCACCGGGGAGCTGTTTTTT,.,TRBV4-3,many,TRBJ2-2
CATSDRTGQETQYF,TGTGCCACCAGTGATCGGACAGGACAAGAGACCCAGTACTTC,TRBD1,TRBV24-1,many,TRBJ2-5
CATSRGQGPNTEAFF,TGTGCCACCAGCAGAGGACAGGGCCCGAACACTGAAGCTTTCTTT,TRBD1,TRBV15,.,TRBJ1-1
CSATLRTGSVAQYF,TGCAGTGCTACCCTCCGGACAGGGTCGGTGGCCCAGTACTTC,TRBD1,TRBV20-1,many,TRBJ2-5
CASSLTDRRYTEAFF,TGTGCCAGCAGCTTAACCGACAGGAGGTACACTGAAGCTTTCTTT,.,TRBV7-2,many,TRBJ1-1
CSAIGTGGGYSNQPQHF,TGCAGTGCTATTGGAACAGGGGGCGGTTATAGCAATCAGCCCCAGCATTTT,TRBD1,TRBV20-1,many,TRBJ1-5
CSVRRGGDSPLHF,TGCAGCGTCCGGAGGGGAGGCGATTCACCCCTCCACTTT,.,TRBV29-1,many,TRBJ1-6
CASSFGPRGAGTEAFF,TGTGCCAGCAGTTTTGGTCCGCGGGGGGCTGGCACTGAAGCTTTCTTT,.,TRBV12-3/TRBV12-4,.,TRBJ1-1
CASSQAWGNEQYF,TGTGCCAGCAGCCAAGCTTGGGGCAACGAGCAGTACTTC,.,TRBV14,many,TRBJ2-7
CASSSGSGAGNQPQHF,TGTGCCAGCAGTTCCGGGTCGGGGGCTGGCAATCAGCCCCAGCATTTT,.,TRBV6-2/TRBV6-3,many,TRBJ1-5
CASSVEGGGYEQYF,TGTGCCAGCAGCGTAGAGGGGGGCGGCTACGAGCAGTACTTC,.,TRBV9,many,TRBJ2-7
CASSEGLAGSYEQYF,TGTGCCAGCAGTGAGGGACTAGCGGGATCCTACGAGCAGTACTTC,TRBD2,TRBV2,many,TRBJ2-7
CASSLWAGVLYEQYF,TGCGCCAGCAGCTTGTGGGCAGGGGTTCTCTACGAGCAGTACTTC,.,TRBV5-1,many,TRBJ2-7
CAATPGDRLEAFF,TGTGCCGCCACTCCAGGGGACAGGCTAGAAGCTTTCTTT,TRBD1,TRBV19,many,TRBJ1-1
CASSQAALEETQYF,TGTGCCAGCAGCCAAGCGGCCCTGGAGGAGACCCAGTACTTC,.,TRBV4-2,many,TRBJ2-5
CASSDGLTGGTEAFF,TGCGCCAGCAGTGATGGTCTCACCGGCGGCACTGAAGCTTTCTTT,.,TRBV10-1,many,TRBJ1-1
CASRLSTTGTPYGYTF,TGTGCCAGCAGACTTAGTACCACCGGGACTCCTTATGGCTACACCTTC,.,TRBV6-1,many,TRBJ1-2
CASKDPGENTEAFF,TGTGCCAGCAAAGATCCGGGAGAGAACACTGAAGCTTTCTTT,.,TRBV11-2,many,TRBJ1-1
CASSFGNLALVSRPQHF,TGTGCCAGCAGTTTTGGCAATCTGGCCCTCGTCTCTAGGCCCCAGCATTTT,.,TRBV6-5,many,TRBJ1-5
CAWSEGSSYEQYF,TGTGCCTGGAGTGAAGGGAGCTCCTACGAGCAGTACTTC,.,TRBV30,few,TRBJ2-7
CASSTQGYNSPLHF,TGTGCCAGCAGTACACAGGGTTATAATTCACCCCTCCACTTT,.,TRBV27,many,TRBJ1-6
CASSGSVGEAFF,TGTGCCAGCAGTGGGTCAGTGGGTGAAGCTTTCTTT,.,TRBV12-3/TRBV12-4,.,TRBJ1-1
CATSAPSGGAETQYF,TGTGCCACCAGTGCCCCTAGCGGGGGGGCGGAGACCCAGTACTTC,TRBD2,TRBV24-1,many,TRBJ2-5
CASSGVLNTEAFF,TGTGCCAGCAGCGGGGTCCTGAACACTGAAGCTTTCTTT,.,TRBV9,many,TRBJ1-1
CANSGVGDTGELFF,TGTGCCAATTCGGGAGTCGGCGACACCGGGGAGCTGTTTTTT,.,TRBV7-9,many,TRBJ2-2
CASSFWTGGRGYTF,TGTGCCAGCAGTTTCTGGACAGGGGGCCGTGGCTACACCTTC,TRBD1,TRBV6-2/TRBV6-3,.,TRBJ1-2
CASSLRATRRDEQFF,TGTGCCAGCAGTTTGAGGGCGACTAGAAGAGATGAGCAGTTCTTC,.,TRBV12-3/TRBV12-4,many,TRBJ2-1